A selection of T cell receptor beta chains follows, all from one sample in a study of blood T cell repertoires in COVID-19. Profiled with immunoSEQ multiplex PCR; TCRdb holds only in-frame clones, not every one. The sample lists approximately 290,000 clones, 90% occurring once. Sample: PBMCs or T cells enriched from blood (not recorded which). The source is a woman aged 18-35 years with acute COVID-19. The CDR3 runs from the conserved cysteine through the conserved F or W.

>TRBV27
CASSFDRGRDTQYF
>TRBV27
CASRDSVGASSYEQYF
>TRBV19
CASSPRQGAVYGYTF
>TRBV28
CASSRGEGLNTEAFF
>TRBV3-1/TRBV3-2
CASSQSGEIKLFF
>TRBV10-2
CASVQGFPSYEQYF
>TRBV11-3
CASSLAKNTEAFF
>TRBV3-1/TRBV3-2
CASSQAGKNTEAFF
>TRBV18
CASSPTQLSPTGSYGYTF
>TRBV18
CASSPVILYEQYF
>TRBV18
CASSPRDPGQGLLGGLETQYF
>TRBV27
CASFISGDATEAFF
>TRBV7-9
CASSVGLAEISSYNEQFF
>TRBV18
CASSPPAYTDTQYF
>TRBV4-2
CASSQAGGAYEQYF
>TRBV7-6
CASRELAGASYEQYF
>TRBV5-6
CASSLFWRRQETQYF
>TRBV5-1
CASSSWGEQFF
>TRBV7-9
CASSSGGRNSPLHF
>TRBV24-1
CATGDISGRAEDTQYF
>TRBV24-1
CATSGDGDRENIQYF
>TRBV7-9
CASSLKGANTEAFF
>TRBV19
CASTAGTGDQPQHF
>TRBV28
CASRYTGGDGYTF
>TRBV18
CASSPLGRGEQYF
>TRBV27
CASSLMMGLTEAFF
>TRBV5-1
CASSLDPPGTHSYNEQFF
>TRBV12-3/TRBV12-4
CASSWGGSEAFF
>TRBV4-2
CASSQDRGRVGTDTQYF
>TRBV6-1
CASSDGASGSEQFF
>TRBV24-1
CVAAFNEQFF
>TRBV28
CASSVSPGVTYEQYF
>TRBV28
CASSPFGTGVVGGTGELFF
>TRBV28
CASSLWSTGTSYTYEQYF
>TRBV9
CASSPRDIYKETQYF
>TRBV9
CASSVKSGPIGNTIYF
>TRBV6-5
CAVAPSGANVLTF
>TRBV11-2
CASSPGQFNYGYTF
>TRBV2
CASSVTVLTANEKLFF
>TRBV2
CASTYTDTQYF
>TRBV7-2
CASGRTASYEQYF
>TRBV2
CASSASGTGSESYEQYF
>TRBV27
CASSFLPTGESSQPQHF
>TRBV27
CASSRGRTGRVNGYTF
>TRBV10-3
CAISESDRPFYGYTF